Listed below are T cell receptor beta chains from one sample, sequenced in a study of blood T cell repertoires in COVID-19. This table comes from immunoSEQ multiplex PCR, and its TCRdb copy is limited to in-frame clones, with some not included. The sample has just under 100,000 clones, just over 85% seen once; the top ten hold approximately 13%. The sequencing input was peripheral blood. These receptors originate from a woman aged 55-69 years in a cohort sampled during active or convalescent COVID-19. The CDR3 runs from the conserved cysteine through the conserved F or W. The order of the fields is J gene, V gene, CDR3 protein.

j_call: TRBJ1-5
v_call: TRBV30
cdr3_aa: CAWSPIAGSPQHF

j_call: TRBJ2-2
v_call: TRBV27
cdr3_aa: CASSFTRQGGSGELFF

j_call: TRBJ1-5
v_call: TRBV2
cdr3_aa: CASSPSTDSNQPQHF

j_call: TRBJ1-2
v_call: TRBV3-1/TRBV3-2
cdr3_aa: CASSQGQGLYGYTF

j_call: TRBJ2-7
v_call: TRBV5-4
cdr3_aa: CASSPGTGSFHEQYF

j_call: TRBJ1-6
v_call: TRBV5-4
cdr3_aa: CASSLDSNSPLHF

j_call: TRBJ1-1
v_call: TRBV19
cdr3_aa: CASGQGQTNTEAFF

j_call: TRBJ2-1
v_call: TRBV10-1
cdr3_aa: CASSETGTSGSYEQFF

j_call: TRBJ2-1
v_call: TRBV7-9
cdr3_aa: CASSLGTGSYNEQFF

j_call: TRBJ2-7
v_call: TRBV30
cdr3_aa: CAWSPKGGSYEQYF

j_call: TRBJ1-1
v_call: TRBV5-3
cdr3_aa: CARSSPRSRDTEAFF

j_call: TRBJ1-5
v_call: TRBV28
cdr3_aa: CASRQGAYGNQPQHF

j_call: TRBJ2-7
v_call: TRBV15
cdr3_aa: CATSRDYSTRQIDEQYF

j_call: TRBJ1-5
v_call: TRBV10-3
cdr3_aa: CAISSAADQPQHF

j_call: TRBJ2-7
v_call: TRBV3-1/TRBV3-2
cdr3_aa: CASSQGRAYEQYF

j_call: TRBJ1-2
v_call: TRBV7-9
cdr3_aa: CASSLGQGNYGYTF

j_call: TRBJ1-5
v_call: TRBV11-2
cdr3_aa: CASSITGTNQPQHF

j_call: TRBJ1-2
v_call: TRBV7-2
cdr3_aa: CASSTPTGLYYGYTF

j_call: TRBJ1-4
v_call: TRBV7-9
cdr3_aa: CASSTGRSEKLFF

j_call: TRBJ1-6
v_call: TRBV21-1
cdr3_aa: CASSKMGHSPLHF

j_call: TRBJ1-3
v_call: TRBV18
cdr3_aa: CASSPAVLVSGNTIYF

j_call: TRBJ1-4
v_call: TRBV11-2
cdr3_aa: CASSATGDISEKLFF

j_call: TRBJ2-1
v_call: TRBV2
cdr3_aa: CASSVKGGGQYNEQFF

j_call: TRBJ2-7
v_call: TRBV2
cdr3_aa: CASSEDRVIISEQYF

j_call: TRBJ1-4
v_call: TRBV4-1
cdr3_aa: CASSQVSAGIEKLFF

j_call: TRBJ2-3
v_call: TRBV10-3
cdr3_aa: CAIKGSGERDTQYF

j_call: TRBJ1-3
v_call: TRBV7-3
cdr3_aa: CASSLPGPGNTIYF

j_call: TRBJ2-7
v_call: TRBV6-5
cdr3_aa: CASPGLHSYEQYF

j_call: TRBJ2-7
v_call: TRBV2
cdr3_aa: CASRQGQLYEQYF

j_call: TRBJ2-2
v_call: TRBV7-8
cdr3_aa: CASSARQGRGELFF

j_call: TRBJ1-1
v_call: TRBV3-1/TRBV3-2
cdr3_aa: CASSQGGGVTEAFF

j_call: TRBJ1-5
v_call: TRBV4-1
cdr3_aa: CASSLTGNNQPQHF

j_call: TRBJ2-7
v_call: TRBV6-6
cdr3_aa: CASSRTDYEQYF

j_call: TRBJ1-2
v_call: TRBV7-5
cdr3_aa: CARSPGTDHGYTF

j_call: TRBJ1-5
v_call: TRBV2
cdr3_aa: CASSGGRRSNQPQHF

j_call: TRBJ2-6
v_call: TRBV19
cdr3_aa: CASSLGSLGANVLTF

j_call: TRBJ2-5
v_call: TRBV5-1
cdr3_aa: CASSQPSGGETQYF

j_call: TRBJ1-1
v_call: TRBV14
cdr3_aa: CASSSGTRRNGAEAFF

j_call: TRBJ2-1
v_call: TRBV10-1
cdr3_aa: CASSESQRRGRVNEQFF

j_call: TRBJ1-2
v_call: TRBV9
cdr3_aa: CASSAHDRANYGYTF